This T cell receptor (beta chain) emerged from a study of response to subunit inactivated influenza vaccine. Study-wide results and limits: Each seasonal flu vaccination may recruit only limited new T cells, authors suggested.

Concerning this clonotype itself: The antigen is unknown.

TCRdb redid the calling of the RT-PCR reads with MiXCR, one entry per CDR3 protein. Among 280,000 or so distinct CDR3 sequences listed, just over 20% were seen once. The length of the CDR3 is 13 residues. V dropped 6 bases and J dropped 3; count of bases not matched to a gene: 5. Germline values: CDR1 SQVTM, CDR2 ANQGSEA. V gene TRBV29-1 combines with J gene TRBJ2-7; 10 bases line up with TRBD2. Sequenced material: PBMCs from blood, taken less than 22 months after vaccination. This receptor was obtained from a man in his fifties or sixties who received an inactivated influenza vaccine. CDR3: CSVSGRAFYEQYF. In DNA, the CDR3 is TGCAGCGTGAGCGGGAGGGCCTTCTACGAGCAGTACTTC.